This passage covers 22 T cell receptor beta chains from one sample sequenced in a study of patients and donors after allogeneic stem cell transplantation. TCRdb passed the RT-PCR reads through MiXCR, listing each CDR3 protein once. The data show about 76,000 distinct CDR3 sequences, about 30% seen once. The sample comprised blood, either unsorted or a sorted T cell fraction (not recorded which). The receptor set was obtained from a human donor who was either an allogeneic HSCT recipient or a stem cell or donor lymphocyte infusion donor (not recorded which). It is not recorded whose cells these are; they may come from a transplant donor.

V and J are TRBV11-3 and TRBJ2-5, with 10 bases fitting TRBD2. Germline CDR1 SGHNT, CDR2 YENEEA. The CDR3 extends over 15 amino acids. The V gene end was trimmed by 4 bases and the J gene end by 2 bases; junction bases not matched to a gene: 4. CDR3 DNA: TGTGCCAGCAGCTCCGAGCGGGAGGGACAAGAGACCCAGTACTTC. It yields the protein CASSSEREGQETQYF.

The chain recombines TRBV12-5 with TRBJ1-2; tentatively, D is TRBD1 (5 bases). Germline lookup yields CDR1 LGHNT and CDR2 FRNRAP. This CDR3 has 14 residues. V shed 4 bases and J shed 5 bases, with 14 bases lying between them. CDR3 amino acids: CASGSPQGVYGYTF. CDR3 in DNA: TGTGCTAGTGGTTCCCCGCAGGGAGTTTATGGCTACACCTTC.

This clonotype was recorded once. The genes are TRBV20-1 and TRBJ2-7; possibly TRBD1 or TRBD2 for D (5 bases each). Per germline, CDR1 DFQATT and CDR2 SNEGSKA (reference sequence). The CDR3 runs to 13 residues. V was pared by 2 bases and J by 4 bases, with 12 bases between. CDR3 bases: TGCAGTGCTAGATTCGGGGACCATTACGAGCAGTACTTC. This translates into CSARFGDHYEQYF.

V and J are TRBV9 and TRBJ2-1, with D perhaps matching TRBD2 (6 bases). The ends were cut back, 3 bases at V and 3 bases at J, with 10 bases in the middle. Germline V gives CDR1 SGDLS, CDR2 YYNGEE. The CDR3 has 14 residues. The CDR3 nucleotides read TGTGCCAGCAGCGGAACTAGCTACTACAATGAGCAGTTCTTC. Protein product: CASSGTSYYNEQFF.

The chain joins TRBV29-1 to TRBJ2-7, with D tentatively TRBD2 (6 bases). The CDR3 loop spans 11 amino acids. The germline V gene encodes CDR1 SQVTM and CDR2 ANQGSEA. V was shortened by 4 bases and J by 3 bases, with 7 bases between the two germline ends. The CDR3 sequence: CSVGDFYEQYF. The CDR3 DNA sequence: TGCAGCGTTGGGGACTTCTACGAGCAGTACTTC.

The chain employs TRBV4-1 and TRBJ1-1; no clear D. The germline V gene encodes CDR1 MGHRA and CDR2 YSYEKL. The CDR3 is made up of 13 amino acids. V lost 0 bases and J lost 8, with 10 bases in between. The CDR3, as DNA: TGCGCCAGCAGCCAAGATGTAGTACACGAAGCTTTCTTT. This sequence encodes CASSQDVVHEAFF.

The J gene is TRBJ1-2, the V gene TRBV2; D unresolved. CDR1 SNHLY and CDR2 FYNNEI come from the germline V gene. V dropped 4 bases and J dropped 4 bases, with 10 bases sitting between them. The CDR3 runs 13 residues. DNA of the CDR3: TGTGCCAGCAGTGGAAGGGCGCCCTATGGCTACACCTTC. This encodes CASSGRAPYGYTF. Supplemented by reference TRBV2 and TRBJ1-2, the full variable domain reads EPEVTQTPSHQVTQMGQEVILRCVPISNHLYFYWYRQILGQKVEFLVSFYNNEISEKSEIFDDQFSVERPDGSNFTLKIRSTKLEDSAMYFCASSGRAPYGYTFGSGTRLTVV.

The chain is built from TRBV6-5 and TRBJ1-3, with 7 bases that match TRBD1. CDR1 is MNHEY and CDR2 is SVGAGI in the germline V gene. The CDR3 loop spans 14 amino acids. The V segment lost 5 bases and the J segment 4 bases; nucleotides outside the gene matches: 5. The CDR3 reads CASSTTGAGNTIYF. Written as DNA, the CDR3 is TGTGCCAGCAGTACTACAGGGGCCGGAAACACCATATATTTT.

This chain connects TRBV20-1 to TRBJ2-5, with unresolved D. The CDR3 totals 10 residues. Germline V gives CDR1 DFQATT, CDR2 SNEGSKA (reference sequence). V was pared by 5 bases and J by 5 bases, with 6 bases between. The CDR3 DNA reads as TGCAGTGCTTTCGGGGAGACCCAGTACTTC. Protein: CSAFGETQYF.

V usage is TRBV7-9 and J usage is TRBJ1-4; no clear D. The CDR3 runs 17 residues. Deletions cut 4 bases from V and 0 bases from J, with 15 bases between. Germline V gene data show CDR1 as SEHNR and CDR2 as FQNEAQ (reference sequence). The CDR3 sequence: CASSSPYHITTNEKLFF. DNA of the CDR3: TGTGCCAGCAGCTCCCCCTACCACATCACAACTAATGAAAAACTGTTTTTT. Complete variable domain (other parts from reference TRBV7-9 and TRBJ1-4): DTGVSQNPRHKITKRGQNVTFRCDPISEHNRLYWYRQTLGQGPEFLTYFQNEAQLEKSRLLSDRFSAERPKGSFSTLEIQRTEQGDSAMYLCASSSPYHITTNEKLFFGSGTQLSVL.

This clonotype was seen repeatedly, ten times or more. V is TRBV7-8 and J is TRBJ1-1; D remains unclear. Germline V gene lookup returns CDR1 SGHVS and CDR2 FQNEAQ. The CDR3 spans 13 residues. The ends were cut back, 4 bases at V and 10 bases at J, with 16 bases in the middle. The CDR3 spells CASSSTPRVGAFF. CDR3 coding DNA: TGTGCCAGCAGCTCCACCCCAAGGGTCGGAGCTTTCTTT.

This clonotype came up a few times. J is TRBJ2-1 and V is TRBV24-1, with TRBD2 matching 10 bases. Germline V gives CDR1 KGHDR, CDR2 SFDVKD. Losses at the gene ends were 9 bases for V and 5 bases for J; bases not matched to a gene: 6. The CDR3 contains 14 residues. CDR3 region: CATCLAGVDNEQFF. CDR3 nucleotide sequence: TGTGCCACCTGTCTAGCGGGGGTAGACAATGAGCAGTTCTTC.

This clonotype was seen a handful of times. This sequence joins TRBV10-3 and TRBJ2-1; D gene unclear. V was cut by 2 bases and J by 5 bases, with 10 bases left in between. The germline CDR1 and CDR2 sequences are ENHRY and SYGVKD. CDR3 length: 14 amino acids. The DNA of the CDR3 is TGTGCCATCAGTGAGATAGGAGAGAACAATGAGCAGTTCTTC. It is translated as CAISEIGENNEQFF.

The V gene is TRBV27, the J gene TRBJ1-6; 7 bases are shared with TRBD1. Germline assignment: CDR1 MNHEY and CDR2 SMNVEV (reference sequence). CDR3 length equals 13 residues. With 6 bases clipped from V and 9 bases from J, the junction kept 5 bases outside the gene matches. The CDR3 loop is CASRTGEGSPLHF. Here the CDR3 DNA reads TGTGCCAGCAGAACAGGGGAAGGTTCACCCCTCCACTTT.

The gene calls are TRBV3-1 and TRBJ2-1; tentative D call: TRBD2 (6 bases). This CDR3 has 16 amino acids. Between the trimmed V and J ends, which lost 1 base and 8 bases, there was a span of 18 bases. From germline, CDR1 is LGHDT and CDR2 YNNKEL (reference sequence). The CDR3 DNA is TGTGCCAGCAGCCAAGTCCGGGACTGGCTTTTCGATGAGCAGTTCTTC. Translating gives CASSQVRDWLFDEQFF.

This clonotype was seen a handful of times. This CDR3 reads CASSQDVRLGGYTF. The CDR3 bases are TGCGCCAGCAGCCAAGATGTAAGACTGGGTGGCTACACCTTC. V and J are TRBV4-3 and TRBJ1-2; no clear D gene. Trimming cost V 0 bases and J 7 bases, with 12 bases left between them. CDR3 length: 14 amino acids. CDR1 LGHNA and CDR2 YSLEER come from the germline V gene.

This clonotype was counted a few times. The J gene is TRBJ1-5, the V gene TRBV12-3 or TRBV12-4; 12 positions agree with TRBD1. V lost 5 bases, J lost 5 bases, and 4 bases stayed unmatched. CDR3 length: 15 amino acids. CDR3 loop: CASSPGQGAYQPQHF. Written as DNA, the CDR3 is TGTGCCAGCAGTCCGGGACAGGGGGCTTATCAGCCCCAGCATTTT.

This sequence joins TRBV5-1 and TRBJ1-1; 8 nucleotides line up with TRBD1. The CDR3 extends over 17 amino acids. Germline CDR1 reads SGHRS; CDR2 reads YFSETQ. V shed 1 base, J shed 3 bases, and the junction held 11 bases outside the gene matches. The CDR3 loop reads CASSLSWTGYPDTEAFF. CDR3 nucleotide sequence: TGCGCCAGCAGCTTGTCGTGGACAGGGTATCCCGACACTGAAGCTTTCTTT.

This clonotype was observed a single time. CDR3 in DNA: TGTGCCAGCAGTTGGACATTCCGACTCGGGGGGGATACGCAGTATTTT. Protein: CASSWTFRLGGDTQYF. V is TRBV2 and J is TRBJ2-3; 7 bases align to TRBD2. Germline CDR1 SNHLY, CDR2 FYNNEI. V lost 5 bases to trimming and J lost 6 bases; unmatched junction nucleotides: 14. This CDR3 comprises 16 residues.

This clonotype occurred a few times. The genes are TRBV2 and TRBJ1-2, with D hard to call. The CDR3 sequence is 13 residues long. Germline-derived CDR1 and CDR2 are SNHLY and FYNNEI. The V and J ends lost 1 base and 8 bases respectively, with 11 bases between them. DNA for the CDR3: TGTGCCAGCAGTGAAGGTACTGCTTGGGGCTACACCTTC. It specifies CASSEGTAWGYTF.

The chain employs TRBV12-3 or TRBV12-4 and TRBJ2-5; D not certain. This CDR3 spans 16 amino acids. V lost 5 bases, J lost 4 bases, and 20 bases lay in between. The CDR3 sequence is CASSPRGYISGETQYF. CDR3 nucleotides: TGTGCCAGCAGTCCCCGCGGCTACATCTCCGGAGAGACCCAGTACTTC.

For the CDR3, the DNA is TGTGCCAGCAGCCAACAGGGCTATGGCTACACCTTC. It yields the protein CASSQQGYGYTF. The chain is built from TRBV5-6 and TRBJ1-2, with D perhaps TRBD1 (6 bases). Germline V gene data show CDR1 as SGHDT and CDR2 as YYEEEE. V was pared by 4 bases and J by 4 bases, with 8 bases between. The CDR3 spans 12 residues. Full variable domain (outside the CDR3, taken from reference TRBV5-6 and TRBJ1-2): DAGVTQSPTHLIKTRGQQVTLRCSPKSGHDTVSWYQQALGQGPQFIFQYYEEEERQRGNFPDRFSGHQFPNYSSELNVNALLLGDSALYLCASSQQGYGYTFGSGTRLTVV.